This T cell receptor (beta chain) was sequenced during a study of technical replicates of blood from a handful of donors. Clones were read by immunoSEQ multiplex PCR, and TCRdb kept only the in-frame ones, dropping some. The sample lists about 82,000 clones; over 90% were seen once. The germline V gene encodes CDR1 SEHNR and CDR2 FQNEAQ (reference sequence). Between the trimmed V and J ends, which lost 4 bases and 7 bases, there was a span of 12 bases. The CDR3 has 13 amino acids. This clonotype was obtained from a human donor in good health. The sequencing input was T cells isolated from PBMCs. This rearrangement joins TRBV7-9 to TRBJ2-3, with D uncertain. The CDR3 reads CASSSPQLHTQYF. As DNA, the CDR3 is TGTGCCAGCAGCTCACCACAACTACATACGCAGTATTTT.